One and the same sample provided the 3 T cell receptor beta chains below, sequenced in a study of tumor and adjacent non-tumor tissue in lung cancer. TCRbeta libraries were built with three rounds of nested PCR, modified from ARM-PCR. TCRdb independently ran MiXCR on the multiplex PCR reads; one entry per CDR3 protein. This sample has roughly 67,000 distinct CDR3 sequences, with 75% to 85% found just once. No cell sorting was done before RNA was extracted from the tissue. This non-tumor lung sample came from over 3 cm beyond the tumor edge. Sequenced sample: distant non-tumor lung tissue. These receptors were collected from a man aged 55 to 70 with non-small cell lung cancer.

To note about this clonotype: At one of its ends the junction is not consistent with the germline gene, which may arise from a read error. The V gene is TRBV12-3 or TRBV12-4, the J gene TRBJ1-1; TRBD1 is a possible D gene (5 bases). The CDR3 contains 12 residues. The CDR3 loop reads CASLGGTAEDSF. CDR3 nucleotides: TGTGCCAGCCTGGGGGGGACCGCTGAAGATTCCTTT.

The chain links TRBV5-5 to TRBJ2-5; D unresolved. CDR3 length: 13 residues. The V gene's germline CDR1 is SGHKS and CDR2 YYEKEE (reference sequence). Between the trimmed V and J ends, which lost 8 bases and 5 bases, there was a span of 16 bases. The CDR3, as DNA: TGTGCCAGGAACGTAATTAGTGACGAGACCCAGTACTTC. It translates to CARNVISDETQYF.

With respect to this clonotype: This clone may be a read error of a much larger clone one base away. In DNA form, the CDR3 reads TGTGCCAGCACTAGACGCCCTTCCGTTGGCGAGCAGTTCTTC. This sequence encodes CASTRRPSVGEQFF. The V call is TRBV11-2, the J call TRBJ2-7; no firm D call. The end of the DNA fits TRBJ2-1 better, so the J call may be wrong. The CDR3 is 14 amino acids. Germline V gene data show CDR1 as SGHAT and CDR2 as FQNNGV.